The 27 T cell receptor beta chains given below trace back to one sample, sequenced in a study of T cells in Graves' hyperthyroidism and ophthalmopathy. RNA transcripts provided the source from which TCR beta CDR3 regions were amplified. The HTBI set primed first-round TCR CDR3 RT-PCR. In TCRdb, the multiplex PCR reads were re-called with MiXCR into one record per CDR3 protein. The sample lists about 520,000 distinct CDR3 sequences; approximately 25% were seen once. Sequenced sample: blood. These receptors all come from a woman in her twenties or thirties with Graves' ophthalmopathy.

This clonotype was seen repeatedly, ten times or more. The chain carries TRBV6-2 or TRBV6-3 and TRBJ2-4; D is uncertain. Germline loops: CDR1 MNHEY, CDR2 SVGEGT. The CDR3 consists of 16 residues. Trimming cost V 6 bases and J 0 bases, with 15 bases left between them. CDR3 sequence: CASSDISSIAKNIQYF. CDR3 in DNA: TGTGCCAGCAGCGATATCTCCTCAATAGCCAAAAACATTCAGTACTTC.

This clonotype was counted ten times or more. CDR3 bases: TGTGCCAGCAGCTTTCGGAGGGACAGCGTACCTTACGAGCAGTACTTC. Amino acid sequence: CASSFRRDSVPYEQYF. The chain employs TRBV12-3 or TRBV12-4 and TRBJ2-7; TRBD1 might be the D (7 bases). The V end lost 6 bases, the J end lost 4 bases, and 22 bases lay between the germline ends. CDR3 length equals 16 residues.

This clonotype was seen repeatedly, ten times or more. The DNA for the CDR3 is TGTGCCAACTTTCGAAAGGGGTACGAGCAGTACTTC. It specifies CANFRKGYEQYF. The chain links TRBV28 to TRBJ2-7; weak D call: TRBD1 (5 bases). V was shortened by 10 bases and J by 4 bases, with 14 bases between the two germline ends. The CDR3 length is 12 residues. Looked up from germline, CDR1 is MDHEN and CDR2 is SYDVKM. Complete variable domain (other parts from reference TRBV28 and TRBJ2-7): DVKVTQSSRYLVKRTGEKVFLECVQDMDHENMFWYRQDPGLGLRLIYFSYDVKMKEKGDIPEGYSVSREKKERFSLILESASTNQTSMYLCANFRKGYEQYFGPGTRLTVT.

This clonotype was seen a few times. V usage is TRBV28 and J usage is TRBJ2-5, with D tentatively TRBD2 (6 bases). The CDR3 is made up of 13 amino acids. Trimming took off 6 bases at V and 5 bases at J, with 13 bases between the two ends. Germline loops: CDR1 MDHEN, CDR2 SYDVKM. CDR3 in amino acids: CASSWGEWETQYF. The CDR3, as DNA: TGTGCCAGCAGCTGGGGGGAGTGGGAGACCCAGTACTTC.

This clonotype showed up many times. Written as DNA, the CDR3 is TGTGCCAGCAGTTACCCACAGGGGCCCCCCACTGAAGCTTTCTTT. Translated, it gives CASSYPQGPPTEAFF. The chain has TRBV6-2 or TRBV6-3 and TRBJ1-1, with 7 bases lining up with TRBD1. CDR1 and CDR2 from the germline V gene are MNHEY and SVGEGT. The CDR3 is 15 amino acids. V dropped 2 bases and J dropped 4; count of bases not matched to a gene: 7.

The table lists this clonotype with many counts. With a much larger clone just one base away, this may be a read error. CDR3 residues: CASSYMVGGADGHTF. CDR3 DNA sequence: TGTGCCAGCAGTTACATGGTTGGGGGGGCGGATGGCCACACCTTC. The chain uses TRBV6-5 and TRBJ1-2; D is possibly TRBD1 (6 bases). Per germline, CDR1 MNHEY and CDR2 SVGAGI. This CDR3 region has 15 residues.

The chain couples TRBV6-5 to TRBJ2-7; 11 bases align to TRBD1. The CDR3 has 14 amino acids. V was pared by 4 bases and J by 7 bases, with 6 bases of the junction left unmatched. Germline V lookup: CDR1 MNHEY, CDR2 SVGAGI. In DNA form, the CDR3 reads TGTGCCAGCAGTTTCGGACAGGGGGCGGAGGAGCAGTACTTC. Translating it yields CASSFGQGAEEQYF.

This clonotype was detected a few times. This chain joins TRBV10-3 and TRBJ2-7; TRBD2 matches 13 bases. CDR1 and CDR2 from the germline V gene are ENHRY and SYGVKD. Trimming at V came to 7 bases and at J to 6 bases, leaving 12 bases not matched to a gene. This CDR3 contains 16 residues. The CDR3 loop reads CAIKPGLAGVRAEQYF. The CDR3 bases are TGTGCCATCAAGCCAGGACTAGCGGGAGTGCGGGCCGAGCAGTACTTC.

This clonotype was counted ten times or more. The chain employs TRBV28 and TRBJ2-5, with a tentative D call TRBD2 (6 bases). Trimming removed 2 bases from V and 4 bases from J, with 8 bases in between. Germline assignment: CDR1 MDHEN and CDR2 SYDVKM. This CDR3 contains 13 residues. The CDR3 region is CASSLGGRETQYF. In nucleotides, the CDR3 is TGTGCCAGCAGTTTAGGGGGGAGAGAGACCCAGTACTTC.

The chain carries TRBV6-5 and TRBJ2-2, with D perhaps matching TRBD1 or TRBD2 (6 bases each). Trimming stripped 4 bases from V and 2 bases from J, with 14 bases between. Germline V gives CDR1 MNHEY, CDR2 SVGAGI. This CDR3 spans 16 amino acids. The CDR3 region has the DNA TGTGCCAGCAGTTCTCGCGGGACAATCAACACCGGGGAGCTGTTTTTT. Translating it yields CASSSRGTINTGELFF.

This clonotype was seen at least ten times. The chain employs TRBV9 and TRBJ2-2; D remains ambiguous. V dropped 0 bases and J dropped 0 bases, with 9 bases sitting between them. Per germline, CDR1 SGDLS and CDR2 YYNGEE. The CDR3 runs to 16 residues. CDR3 nucleotides: TGTGCCAGCAGCGTAGATAGATGGACGAACACCGGGGAGCTGTTTTTT. It specifies CASSVDRWTNTGELFF.

This clonotype showed up many times. The chain links TRBV28 to TRBJ2-7; 7 positions match TRBD1. The CDR3 extends over 14 amino acids. J was trimmed by 2 bases and V by 2 bases; bases with no gene match: 3. From germline, CDR1 is MDHEN and CDR2 SYDVKM. The CDR3 loop is CASSLPDRTYEQYF. For the CDR3, the DNA is TGTGCCAGCAGTTTACCGGACAGGACCTACGAGCAGTACTTC.

There are a few counts of this clonotype. The rearrangement links TRBV7-8 to TRBJ1-2; no definite D call. Trimming cost V 4 bases and J 2 bases, with 17 bases left between them. Germline assignment: CDR1 SGHVS and CDR2 FQNEAQ. The CDR3 has 16 residues. Written as DNA, the CDR3 is TGTGCCAGCAGCTCCACTCTGCCGGGTCCCAACTATGGCTACACCTTC. Amino acid sequence: CASSSTLPGPNYGYTF.

This clonotype has a single count. A much larger clone differs from this one at a single base, so this may be a read error. The chain links TRBV10-3 to TRBJ2-7; possibly TRBD1 for D (6 bases). Germline V gene data show CDR1 as ENHRY and CDR2 as SYGVKD. Trimming removed 2 bases at V and 1 base at J, with 12 bases between. The CDR3 length is 15 residues. CDR3 loop: CAISEGRGSSYEQYF. The CDR3 nucleotides read TGTGCCATCAGTGAGGGAAGGGGGTCGTCCTACGAGCAGTACTTC.

This clonotype was seen at least ten times. The chain couples TRBV12-3 or TRBV12-4 to TRBJ2-7, with 8 bases lining up with TRBD1. Trimming removed 8 bases from V and 5 bases from J; junction bases left unmatched: 14. This CDR3 is 15 amino acids long. CDR3 in DNA: TGTGCCAGCGGACGGACAGGGTCCGGGTACCACGAGCAGTACTTC. The encoded protein is CASGRTGSGYHEQYF.

This clonotype showed up many times. This chain links TRBV20-1 with TRBJ2-7; 7 bases align to TRBD1. The CDR3 spans 15 residues. Germline V lookup: CDR1 DFQATT, CDR2 SNEGSKA (reference sequence). V lost 0 bases to trimming and J lost 0 bases; unmatched junction nucleotides: 5. The CDR3 protein is CSARDPGTDSYEQYF. DNA of the CDR3: TGCAGTGCTAGAGATCCTGGGACAGACTCCTACGAGCAGTACTTC.

This clonotype has more than one count but fewer than ten. This chain links TRBV12-3 or TRBV12-4 with TRBJ2-2, with TRBD1 matching 8 bases. The V segment lost 6 bases and the J segment 3 bases; nucleotides outside the gene matches: 6. This CDR3 spans 15 amino acids. In DNA form, the CDR3 reads TGTGCCAGCAGCACGGACAGGGAGTACACCGGGGAGCTGTTTTTT. It specifies CASSTDREYTGELFF.

The sample holds many counts of this clonotype. The J gene is TRBJ1-1, the V gene TRBV5-1, with D possibly TRBD1 on 5 matching bases. Germline lookup yields CDR1 SGHRS and CDR2 YFSETQ. This CDR3 has 17 amino acids. V gave up 3 bases and J gave up 3 bases, with 21 bases separating them. The CDR3 here is CASSSSGKGTWDTEAFF. The CDR3, as DNA: TGCGCCAGCAGCTCATCAGGGAAGGGGACGTGGGACACTGAAGCTTTCTTT.

The chain combines TRBV11-2 with TRBJ2-2, with D perhaps matching TRBD1 (5 bases). Germline-derived CDR1 and CDR2 are SGHAT and FQNNGV. The CDR3 totals 19 residues. Trimming took off 5 bases at V and 1 base at J, with 23 bases between the two ends. CDR3 sequence: CASSLRQPPKGRNTGELFF. CDR3 nucleotide sequence: TGTGCCAGCAGCCTTCGACAGCCCCCTAAGGGTCGGAACACCGGGGAGCTGTTTTTT.

This clonotype showed up many times. CDR3 in amino acids: CSVILNTEAFF. In DNA form, the CDR3 reads TGCAGCGTTATATTGAACACTGAAGCTTTCTTT. The genes are TRBV29-1 and TRBJ1-1, with D hard to call. V lost 5 bases and J 0 bases, leaving 4 bases between the germline ends. CDR1 is SQVTM and CDR2 is ANQGSEA in the germline V gene. This CDR3 is 11 amino acids long.

This clonotype turned up a few times. The chain couples TRBV2 to TRBJ2-7, with a weak D call TRBD1 (6 bases). V lost 6 bases to trimming and J lost 6 bases, with 21 bases between them. Germline assignment: CDR1 SNHLY and CDR2 FYNNEI. The CDR3 is made up of 15 amino acids. DNA for the CDR3: TGTGCCAGCAGATCATACAGGGAAGGTGCCCCCGAGCAGTACTTC. It encodes CASRSYREGAPEQYF.

The rearrangement joins TRBV2 to TRBJ2-5; 9 nucleotides line up with TRBD1. This CDR3 spans 14 amino acids. From germline, CDR1 is SNHLY and CDR2 FYNNEI. Trimming at V came to 6 bases and at J to 4 bases, leaving 6 bases not matched to a gene. CDR3 sequence reads: CASRAQGAGETQYF. In DNA form, the CDR3 reads TGTGCCAGCAGGGCACAGGGGGCTGGAGAGACCCAGTACTTC.

Ten or more counts support this clonotype. The chain joins TRBV6-5 to TRBJ1-5, with 7 bases identical to TRBD1. V trimming: 5 bases; J trimming: 12 bases; junction bases outside the gene matches: 10. The CDR3 length is 13 residues. The germline CDR1 and CDR2 sequences are MNHEY and SVGAGI. The CDR3 here is CASSLSGGRLQHF. In DNA, the CDR3 is TGTGCCAGCAGTCTCTCAGGGGGAAGGCTCCAGCATTTT.

This clonotype was picked up many times. V gene TRBV19 combines with J gene TRBJ2-7; D is undetermined. The CDR3 contains 13 residues. The V gene lost 3 bases and the J gene lost 4 bases, with 10 bases spanning the gap. Germline V lookup: CDR1 LNHDA, CDR2 SQIVND (reference sequence). The CDR3 sequence is CASSMRNRYEQYF. The CDR3 DNA reads as TGTGCCAGTAGTATGCGGAACAGATACGAGCAGTACTTC.

This clonotype occurred many times. The chain has TRBV11-2 and TRBJ2-5; D gene uncertain. Germline values: CDR1 SGHAT, CDR2 FQNNGV. Trimming left V 1 base short and J 2 bases short, with 8 bases between. The CDR3 covers 14 residues. DNA of the CDR3: TGTGCCAGCAGCTTAGGTCGGGCTCAAGAGACCCAGTACTTC. It specifies CASSLGRAQETQYF.

Many counts were recorded for this clonotype. The J gene is TRBJ2-5, the V gene TRBV9; D perhaps matches TRBD2 (7 bases). CDR3 length: 16 residues. Trimming removed 1 base from V and 5 bases from J, with 18 bases in between. Germline V gene lookup returns CDR1 SGDLS and CDR2 YYNGEE. The CDR3 sequence: CASSVSSQGGAETQYF. For the CDR3, the DNA is TGTGCCAGCAGCGTATCATCGCAAGGGGGGGCGGAGACCCAGTACTTC. Full variable domain (outside the CDR3, taken from reference TRBV9 and TRBJ2-5): DSGVTQTPKHLITATGQRVTLRCSPRSGDLSVYWYQQSLDQGLQFLIQYYNGEERAKGNILERFSAQQFPDLHSELNLSSLELGDSALYFCASSVSSQGGAETQYFGPGTRLLVL.

This clonotype has ten or more counts. This sequence joins TRBV7-3 and TRBJ2-5; the match to TRBD2 covers 7 bases. J gave up 5 bases and V 5 bases, and 5 bases lay outside the gene matches. The CDR3 contains 13 residues. CDR1 is SGHTA, CDR2 FQGTGA, per germline. The CDR3, as DNA: TGTGCCAGCAGCGCGGGACTAAGGGAGACCCAGTACTTC. Translation: CASSAGLRETQYF.